A selection of T cell receptor beta chains follows, all from one sample in a study of CD8 T cells in Susac syndrome. TCRdb passed the immunoSEQ multiplex PCR reads through MiXCR, listing each CDR3 protein once. The sample has 45,000 to 60,000 distinct CDR3 sequences, 80% to 95% seen once; the top ten hold roughly 0.4%. Source material: CD8+ T cells from PBMCs. All receptors come from a human donor in good health. CDR3s include the opening cysteine and the closing phenylalanine or tryptophan. Each record gives: J gene, CDR3 length, V gene, D gene, clone size, CDR3 protein, CDR3 DNA. The D gene is left open where the match is weak. Clone sizes are given selectively: once, few, many, or a class where the clone is expanded.

J gene: TRBJ2-5
CDR3 length: 15
V gene: TRBV9
D gene: -
clone size: -
CDR3 protein: CASSVELADQETQYF
CDR3 DNA: TGTGCCAGCAGCGTAGAACTAGCTGACCAAGAGACCCAGTACTTC

J gene: TRBJ2-7
CDR3 length: 15
V gene: TRBV7-6
D gene: -
clone size: -
CDR3 protein: CASSLGPGGDYEQYF
CDR3 DNA: TGTGCCAGCAGCTTAGGGCCCGGGGGAGACTACGAGCAGTACTTC

J gene: TRBJ2-1
CDR3 length: 12
V gene: TRBV7-9
D gene: TRBD2
clone size: -
CDR3 protein: CASSSGGNEQFF
CDR3 DNA: TGTGCCAGCAGCTCGGGAGGGAATGAGCAGTTCTTC

J gene: TRBJ1-6
CDR3 length: 14
V gene: TRBV6-5
D gene: -
clone size: once
CDR3 protein: CASNPNSYNSPLHF
CDR3 DNA: TGTGCCAGCAATCCTAATTCCTATAATTCACCCCTCCACTTT

J gene: TRBJ2-7
CDR3 length: 15
V gene: TRBV6-2/TRBV6-3
D gene: TRBD2
clone size: -
CDR3 protein: CASSSQTSAGYEQYF
CDR3 DNA: TGTGCCAGCAGCTCACAGACTAGCGCTGGGTACGAGCAGTACTTC

J gene: TRBJ2-1
CDR3 length: 17
V gene: TRBV7-4
D gene: TRBD2
clone size: once
CDR3 protein: CASSFGTSGHGYNEQFF
CDR3 DNA: TGTGCCAGCAGCTTCGGGACTAGCGGCCACGGCTACAATGAGCAGTTCTTC

J gene: TRBJ2-1
CDR3 length: 17
V gene: TRBV27
D gene: TRBD2
clone size: -
CDR3 protein: CASSSRLAGGLGNEQFF
CDR3 DNA: TGTGCCAGCAGTTCTCGACTAGCGGGAGGGTTGGGGAATGAGCAGTTCTTC

J gene: TRBJ2-1
CDR3 length: 15
V gene: TRBV7-9
D gene: -
clone size: -
CDR3 protein: CASSSAGSTYNEQFF
CDR3 DNA: TGTGCCAGCAGCTCGGCAGGGAGCACCTACAATGAGCAGTTCTTC

J gene: TRBJ1-2
CDR3 length: 15
V gene: TRBV27
D gene: TRBD1
clone size: -
CDR3 protein: CASSLSFGTDYGYTF
CDR3 DNA: TGTGCCAGCAGTTTAAGTTTCGGGACAGACTATGGCTACACCTTC

J gene: TRBJ2-6
CDR3 length: 19
V gene: TRBV12-3/TRBV12-4
D gene: TRBD1
clone size: -
CDR3 protein: CASSSPGRDSDSGANVLTF
CDR3 DNA: TGTGCCAGCAGTTCCCCGGGTCGGGACAGCGACTCTGGGGCCAACGTCCTGACTTTC

J gene: TRBJ2-7
CDR3 length: 17
V gene: TRBV23-1
D gene: -
clone size: -
CDR3 protein: CASSQRGLSGFSYEQYF
CDR3 DNA: TGCGCCAGCAGTCAACGGGGCCTCAGCGGCTTCTCCTACGAGCAGTACTTC

J gene: TRBJ1-2
CDR3 length: 15
V gene: TRBV30
D gene: -
clone size: -
CDR3 protein: CAWSRVSTERYGYTF
CDR3 DNA: TGTGCCTGGAGCCGGGTCTCTACTGAGAGATATGGCTACACCTTC

J gene: TRBJ2-1
CDR3 length: 19
V gene: TRBV10-3
D gene: TRBD1
clone size: -
CDR3 protein: CAISPVPGQGQGHWDEQFF
CDR3 DNA: TGTGCCATCAGTCCAGTCCCGGGACAGGGGCAGGGGCATTGGGATGAGCAGTTCTTC

J gene: TRBJ2-1
CDR3 length: 15
V gene: TRBV4-1
D gene: TRBD2
clone size: -
CDR3 protein: CASSQVTSAYNEQFF
CDR3 DNA: TGCGCCAGCAGCCAAGTTACTAGCGCCTACAATGAGCAGTTCTTC

J gene: TRBJ2-7
CDR3 length: 17
V gene: TRBV20-1
D gene: TRBD2
clone size: -
CDR3 protein: CSARVPEAGGRSNEQYF
CDR3 DNA: TGCAGTGCTAGGGTACCAGAAGCGGGAGGGCGAAGCAACGAGCAGTACTTC

J gene: TRBJ2-5
CDR3 length: 16
V gene: TRBV19
D gene: TRBD1
clone size: -
CDR3 protein: CASSSGDRGRSETQYF
CDR3 DNA: TGTGCCAGTAGTTCAGGGGACAGGGGGAGATCGGAGACCCAGTACTTC

J gene: TRBJ2-1
CDR3 length: 15
V gene: TRBV2
D gene: TRBD2
clone size: -
CDR3 protein: CASTWTSRAYNEQFF
CDR3 DNA: TGTGCCAGCACTTGGACTAGCCGAGCCTACAATGAGCAGTTCTTC

J gene: TRBJ2-3
CDR3 length: 12
V gene: TRBV2
D gene: -
clone size: -
CDR3 protein: CASRPRGDTQYF
CDR3 DNA: TGTGCCAGCCGACCCCGGGGAGATACGCAGTATTTT

J gene: TRBJ2-2
CDR3 length: 19
V gene: TRBV7-6
D gene: TRBD2
clone size: -
CDR3 protein: CASSHSGTSGRAKTGELFF
CDR3 DNA: TGTGCCAGCAGCCACTCCGGGACTAGCGGGAGGGCCAAGACCGGGGAGCTGTTTTTT

J gene: TRBJ2-2
CDR3 length: 15
V gene: TRBV4-3
D gene: -
clone size: few
CDR3 protein: CASSQRGLNTGELFF
CDR3 DNA: TGCGCCAGCAGCCAACGTGGGTTGAACACCGGGGAGCTGTTTTTT

J gene: TRBJ2-3
CDR3 length: 17
V gene: TRBV6-5
D gene: TRBD2
clone size: -
CDR3 protein: CASSHPLAGLRTDTQYF
CDR3 DNA: TGTGCCAGCAGTCACCCCCTAGCGGGTCTCCGCACAGATACGCAGTATTTT

J gene: TRBJ1-2
CDR3 length: 15
V gene: TRBV14
D gene: -
clone size: -
CDR3 protein: CASSQCRTANYGYTF
CDR3 DNA: TGTGCCAGCAGCCAGTGCAGGACCGCTAACTATGGCTACACCTTC

J gene: TRBJ2-7
CDR3 length: 15
V gene: TRBV4-1
D gene: -
clone size: -
CDR3 protein: CASSQVPTGTYEQYF
CDR3 DNA: TGCGCCAGCAGCCAAGTTCCGACAGGTACCTACGAGCAGTACTTC

J gene: TRBJ2-4
CDR3 length: 14
V gene: TRBV9
D gene: -
clone size: -
CDR3 protein: CASSPGAAQNIQYF
CDR3 DNA: TGTGCCAGCAGCCCCGGGGCAGCCCAAAACATTCAGTACTTC

J gene: TRBJ1-3
CDR3 length: 14
V gene: TRBV11-2
D gene: TRBD1
clone size: -
CDR3 protein: CASSPQTGGNTIYF
CDR3 DNA: TGTGCCAGCAGCCCCCAGACAGGGGGGAACACCATATATTTT

J gene: TRBJ2-7
CDR3 length: 18
V gene: TRBV6-1
D gene: -
clone size: -
CDR3 protein: CASRGPKTVIDVTYEQYF
CDR3 DNA: TGTGCCAGCAGGGGACCCAAGACGGTCATTGACGTAACCTACGAGCAGTACTTC

J gene: TRBJ2-2
CDR3 length: 15
V gene: TRBV12-3/TRBV12-4
D gene: -
clone size: -
CDR3 protein: CASTVQGSNTGELFF
CDR3 DNA: TGTGCCAGCACCGTACAGGGCTCGAACACCGGGGAGCTGTTTTTT

J gene: TRBJ2-7
CDR3 length: 16
V gene: TRBV5-6
D gene: TRBD2
clone size: -
CDR3 protein: CASSLTYGRERYEQYF
CDR3 DNA: TGTGCCAGCAGCTTGACATATGGGCGGGAGCGATACGAGCAGTACTTC

J gene: TRBJ2-7
CDR3 length: 14
V gene: TRBV12-3/TRBV12-4
D gene: TRBD2
clone size: -
CDR3 protein: CASIAGTASYEQYF
CDR3 DNA: TGTGCCAGCATAGCGGGGACGGCGTCCTACGAGCAGTACTTC

J gene: TRBJ2-4
CDR3 length: 21
V gene: TRBV2
D gene: -
clone size: -
CDR3 protein: CASSDPHDADTWTLAKNIQYF
CDR3 DNA: TGTGCCAGCAGTGATCCGCACGACGCAGATACTTGGACTTTAGCCAAAAACATTCAGTACTTC

J gene: TRBJ2-6
CDR3 length: 14
V gene: TRBV19
D gene: -
clone size: -
CDR3 protein: CASRGRNGANVLTF
CDR3 DNA: TGTGCCAGTAGAGGAAGGAATGGGGCCAACGTCCTGACTTTC

J gene: TRBJ2-1
CDR3 length: 21
V gene: TRBV27
D gene: TRBD2
clone size: -
CDR3 protein: CASSTLGALAGGPIRNNEQFF
CDR3 DNA: TGTGCCAGCAGTACACTCGGGGCACTAGCGGGAGGGCCAATCCGCAATAATGAGCAGTTCTTC

J gene: TRBJ2-1
CDR3 length: 12
V gene: TRBV30
D gene: -
clone size: -
CDR3 protein: CAWSVLREEQFF
CDR3 DNA: TGTGCCTGGAGTGTATTGAGGGAAGAGCAGTTCTTC

J gene: TRBJ1-6
CDR3 length: 14
V gene: TRBV7-9
D gene: -
clone size: -
CDR3 protein: CASSPAAGGWLLHF
CDR3 DNA: TGTGCCAGCAGCCCCGCCGCCGGGGGCTGGTTACTCCACTTT

J gene: TRBJ2-7
CDR3 length: 14
V gene: TRBV7-9
D gene: -
clone size: -
CDR3 protein: CASSLSTGSYEQYF
CDR3 DNA: TGTGCCAGCAGCTTAAGCACAGGATCCTACGAGCAGTACTTC

J gene: TRBJ2-1
CDR3 length: 12
V gene: TRBV19
D gene: TRBD1
clone size: -
CDR3 protein: CASSTSGTGRFF
CDR3 DNA: TGTGCCAGTAGTACCTCCGGGACAGGGAGGTTCTTC

J gene: TRBJ2-1
CDR3 length: 15
V gene: TRBV13
D gene: -
clone size: -
CDR3 protein: CASSFGRGLGNEQFF
CDR3 DNA: TGTGCCAGCAGCTTCGGCAGGGGTCTAGGGAATGAGCAGTTCTTC

J gene: TRBJ2-1
CDR3 length: 16
V gene: TRBV2
D gene: TRBD2
clone size: -
CDR3 protein: CASSDGLAVDWDEQFF
CDR3 DNA: TGTGCCAGCAGTGACGGACTAGCGGTAGACTGGGATGAGCAGTTCTTC

J gene: TRBJ2-5
CDR3 length: 13
V gene: TRBV2
D gene: -
clone size: once
CDR3 protein: CASSGRLVETQYF
CDR3 DNA: TGTGCCAGCAGTGGACGGCTAGTCGAGACCCAGTACTTC

J gene: TRBJ2-7
CDR3 length: 14
V gene: TRBV11-2
D gene: -
clone size: -
CDR3 protein: CASAEGRAGGEQYF
CDR3 DNA: TGTGCCTCGGCGGAGGGCCGGGCCGGTGGAGAGCAGTACTTC

J gene: TRBJ2-7
CDR3 length: 16
V gene: TRBV4-3
D gene: TRBD2
clone size: -
CDR3 protein: CASSQGQGGRAREQYF
CDR3 DNA: TGCGCCAGCAGCCAAGGTCAGGGCGGGAGGGCCAGGGAGCAGTACTTC

J gene: TRBJ2-6
CDR3 length: 15
V gene: TRBV30
D gene: -
clone size: -
CDR3 protein: CAWSHGGSGANVLTF
CDR3 DNA: TGTGCCTGGAGCCACGGAGGCTCTGGGGCCAACGTCCTGACTTTC

J gene: TRBJ2-7
CDR3 length: 16
V gene: TRBV6-1
D gene: TRBD2
clone size: -
CDR3 protein: CASTPGPSGRANEQYF
CDR3 DNA: TGTGCCAGCACCCCAGGGCCAAGCGGGAGGGCTAACGAGCAGTACTTC

J gene: TRBJ2-5
CDR3 length: 16
V gene: TRBV28
D gene: TRBD2
clone size: -
CDR3 protein: CASRDPSGATQETQYF
CDR3 DNA: TGTGCCAGCAGGGATCCTAGCGGGGCCACTCAAGAGACCCAGTACTTC

J gene: TRBJ2-2
CDR3 length: 14
V gene: TRBV29-1
D gene: TRBD2
clone size: once
CDR3 protein: CSVDRLAGSGELFF
CDR3 DNA: TGCAGCGTGGACCGACTAGCGGGCAGCGGGGAGCTGTTTTTT

J gene: TRBJ2-5
CDR3 length: 15
V gene: TRBV3-1
D gene: TRBD1
clone size: -
CDR3 protein: CASSFKQGSQETQYF
CDR3 DNA: TGTGCCAGCAGTTTCAAACAGGGGTCCCAAGAGACCCAGTACTTC